Listed below are T cell receptor beta chains from one sample, sequenced in a study of response to subunit inactivated influenza vaccine. MiXCR, run by TCRdb on the RT-PCR reads, gives a single entry per CDR3 protein. Here the sample spans roughly 170,000 distinct CDR3 sequences, 9.2% being singletons. The sequences come from non-naive T cells sorted from PBMCs, collected on the day of vaccination. All receptors come from a man between 45 and 60 years old who received an inactivated influenza vaccine. Each CDR3 is given with its conserved first and last residue. Each record gives: clone size, D gene, V gene, J gene, CDR3 protein, CDR3 DNA. A D gene is named only where the DNA matches it firmly. Rows may omit the clone size; those that give it use once, few, many or a size class.

clone size: many; D gene: TRBD2; V gene: TRBV12-3/TRBV12-4; J gene: TRBJ2-1; CDR3 protein: CASRSAPGTSGPRSSYNEQFF; CDR3 DNA: TGTGCCAGCAGGTCAGCCCCCGGGACTAGCGGGCCACGGAGCTCCTACAATGAGCAGTTCTTC
clone size: .; D gene: .; V gene: TRBV9; J gene: TRBJ2-7; CDR3 protein: CASSAQIGQPAYEQYF; CDR3 DNA: TGTGCCAGCAGCGCCCAGATCGGACAGCCAGCCTACGAGCAGTACTTC
clone size: many; D gene: TRBD2; V gene: TRBV12-3/TRBV12-4; J gene: TRBJ2-7; CDR3 protein: CASAPGLAGVYEQYF; CDR3 DNA: TGTGCCAGTGCACCTGGACTAGCGGGAGTCTACGAGCAGTACTTC
clone size: many; D gene: .; V gene: TRBV20-1; J gene: TRBJ2-1; CDR3 protein: CSGREPPTYNEQFF; CDR3 DNA: TGCAGTGGGCGGGAACCGCCAACGTACAATGAGCAGTTCTTC
clone size: few; D gene: .; V gene: TRBV12-5; J gene: TRBJ2-1; CDR3 protein: CASGPGGNEQFF; CDR3 DNA: TGTGCTAGTGGCCCCGGCGGCAATGAGCAGTTCTTC
clone size: many; D gene: TRBD2; V gene: TRBV5-1; J gene: TRBJ2-7; CDR3 protein: CASSRGLAGSYEQYF; CDR3 DNA: TGCGCCAGCAGCCGTGGACTAGCGGGGTCTTACGAGCAGTACTTC
clone size: many; D gene: .; V gene: TRBV5-1; J gene: TRBJ2-1; CDR3 protein: CASYPGQEYNEQFF; CDR3 DNA: TGCGCCAGCTACCCCGGGCAGGAATACAATGAGCAGTTCTTC
clone size: once; D gene: .; V gene: TRBV20-1; J gene: TRBJ1-1; CDR3 protein: CSAPSWGVAFF; CDR3 DNA: TGCAGTGCCCCATCATGGGGGGTAGCTTTCTTT
clone size: few; D gene: .; V gene: TRBV3-1; J gene: TRBJ1-4; CDR3 protein: CASSQERGRVAEKLFF; CDR3 DNA: TGTGCCAGCAGCCAAGAAAGGGGCAGGGTAGCCGAAAAACTGTTTTTT
clone size: .; D gene: TRBD1; V gene: TRBV7-2; J gene: TRBJ1-1; CDR3 protein: CASKSQRGQGGTEAFF; CDR3 DNA: TGTGCCAGCAAATCCCAAAGGGGACAGGGAGGGACTGAAGCTTTCTTT
clone size: few; D gene: .; V gene: TRBV7-9; J gene: TRBJ2-2; CDR3 protein: CASSPHQTGELFF; CDR3 DNA: TGTGCCAGCAGCCCCCATCAAACCGGGGAGCTGTTTTTT
clone size: .; D gene: .; V gene: TRBV4-3; J gene: TRBJ1-6; CDR3 protein: CASSQETESPLHF; CDR3 DNA: TGCGCCAGCAGCCAAGAGACAGAGTCACCCCTCCACTTT
clone size: .; D gene: TRBD1; V gene: TRBV6-2/TRBV6-3; J gene: TRBJ1-1; CDR3 protein: CASIYRGGTEAFF; CDR3 DNA: TGTGCCAGCATTTACAGGGGCGGCACTGAAGCTTTCTTT
clone size: .; D gene: .; V gene: TRBV18; J gene: TRBJ2-2; CDR3 protein: CASSPKAQNTGELFF; CDR3 DNA: TGTGCCAGCTCACCTAAAGCGCAGAACACCGGGGAGCTGTTTTTT
clone size: .; D gene: .; V gene: TRBV6-1; J gene: TRBJ2-1; CDR3 protein: CASSDNPRGYNEQFF; CDR3 DNA: TGTGCCAGCAGTGATAACCCCCGGGGCTACAATGAGCAGTTCTTC
clone size: .; D gene: TRBD1; V gene: TRBV4-2; J gene: TRBJ1-6; CDR3 protein: CASSQGLRDRGSPLHF; CDR3 DNA: TGTGCCAGCAGCCAGGGGCTCCGGGACAGGGGTTCACCCCTCCACTTT
clone size: many; D gene: .; V gene: TRBV12-3/TRBV12-4; J gene: TRBJ2-1; CDR3 protein: CASSSPGRAYNEQFF; CDR3 DNA: TGTGCCAGCAGTTCCCCGGGCAGGGCCTACAATGAGCAGTTCTTC
clone size: few; D gene: .; V gene: TRBV30; J gene: TRBJ2-3; CDR3 protein: CAWSGGDWPDTQYF; CDR3 DNA: TGTGCCTGGAGCGGTGGAGATTGGCCAGATACGCAGTATTTT
clone size: few; D gene: TRBD2; V gene: TRBV6-6; J gene: TRBJ2-3; CDR3 protein: CASGGADTQYF; CDR3 DNA: TGTGCCAGCGGGGGGGCAGATACGCAGTATTTT
clone size: many; D gene: .; V gene: TRBV14; J gene: TRBJ2-1; CDR3 protein: CASSQGAVNEQFF; CDR3 DNA: TGTGCCAGCAGCCAAGGGGCCGTAAATGAGCAGTTCTTC
clone size: .; D gene: TRBD1; V gene: TRBV2; J gene: TRBJ2-7; CDR3 protein: CASGDRGTEQYF; CDR3 DNA: TGTGCCAGCGGGGACAGGGGTACCGAGCAGTACTTC
clone size: many; D gene: .; V gene: TRBV29-1; J gene: TRBJ1-4; CDR3 protein: CSVLGREEKLFF; CDR3 DNA: TGCAGCGTTCTGGGCAGGGAGGAAAAACTGTTTTTT
clone size: few; D gene: .; V gene: TRBV5-1; J gene: TRBJ2-3; CDR3 protein: CASSSISVGRGSDTQYF; CDR3 DNA: TGCGCCAGCAGCTCAATTTCAGTCGGCAGGGGATCAGATACGCAGTATTTT
clone size: many; D gene: TRBD1; V gene: TRBV6-5; J gene: TRBJ2-2; CDR3 protein: CASSYSDRGTGELFF; CDR3 DNA: TGTGCCAGCAGTTACTCTGACAGGGGAACCGGGGAGCTGTTTTTT
clone size: .; D gene: .; V gene: TRBV7-2; J gene: TRBJ1-1; CDR3 protein: CASSLDAALNTEAFF; CDR3 DNA: TGTGCCAGCAGCTTAGACGCCGCTTTGAACACTGAAGCTTTCTTT
clone size: .; D gene: .; V gene: TRBV3-1; J gene: TRBJ2-1; CDR3 protein: CAHKRGGWSYNEQFF; CDR3 DNA: TGTGCCCACAAGAGGGGTGGGTGGTCCTACAATGAGCAGTTCTTC
clone size: few; D gene: TRBD1; V gene: TRBV15; J gene: TRBJ1-4; CDR3 protein: CATSRDYPTGVNEKLFF; CDR3 DNA: TGTGCCACCAGCAGAGATTATCCTACAGGGGTTAATGAAAAACTGTTTTTT
clone size: few; D gene: .; V gene: TRBV5-6; J gene: TRBJ1-1; CDR3 protein: CASSSGQQLHTEAFF; CDR3 DNA: TGTGCCAGCAGCTCCGGACAGCAACTGCACACTGAAGCTTTCTTT
clone size: many; D gene: .; V gene: TRBV10-3; J gene: TRBJ1-2; CDR3 protein: CAISESVSLYGYTF; CDR3 DNA: TGTGCCATCAGTGAGTCAGTCAGCCTCTATGGCTACACCTTC
clone size: .; D gene: .; V gene: TRBV7-9; J gene: TRBJ2-5; CDR3 protein: CASSFNRAQETQYF; CDR3 DNA: TGTGCCAGCAGCTTTAACAGGGCCCAAGAGACCCAGTACTTC
clone size: .; D gene: .; V gene: TRBV18; J gene: TRBJ1-6; CDR3 protein: CASSPRGAVDSPLHF; CDR3 DNA: TGTGCCAGCTCACCACGCGGGGCGGTGGATTCACCCCTCCACTTT
clone size: many; D gene: TRBD2; V gene: TRBV4-3; J gene: TRBJ2-4; CDR3 protein: CASSQDLLTSGASLSKNIQYF; CDR3 DNA: TGCGCCAGCAGCCAAGACCTTCTTACTAGCGGGGCCTCCCTGTCCAAAAACATTCAGTACTTC
clone size: .; D gene: TRBD1; V gene: TRBV20-1; J gene: TRBJ2-3; CDR3 protein: CSARPGTEGTDTQYF; CDR3 DNA: TGCAGTGCTCGACCCGGGACAGAAGGCACAGATACGCAGTATTTT
clone size: .; D gene: TRBD1; V gene: TRBV6-5; J gene: TRBJ2-7; CDR3 protein: CASSFDRGEQYF; CDR3 DNA: TGTGCCAGCAGCTTTGACAGGGGCGAGCAGTACTTC
clone size: .; D gene: .; V gene: TRBV3-1; J gene: TRBJ2-7; CDR3 protein: CASSLEGVGEQYF; CDR3 DNA: TGTGCCAGCAGCTTGGAGGGGGTAGGCGAGCAGTACTTC
clone size: .; D gene: .; V gene: TRBV15; J gene: TRBJ1-5; CDR3 protein: CATSRRQRSNQPQHF; CDR3 DNA: TGTGCCACCAGCAGAAGACAGAGAAGCAATCAGCCCCAGCATTTT
clone size: few; D gene: .; V gene: TRBV6-1; J gene: TRBJ2-3; CDR3 protein: CASTWSGAADTQYF; CDR3 DNA: TGTGCCAGCACCTGGAGTGGGGCCGCAGATACGCAGTATTTT
clone size: many; D gene: TRBD1; V gene: TRBV12-5; J gene: TRBJ2-1; CDR3 protein: CASGPTGAKVFEQFF; CDR3 DNA: TGTGCTAGTGGCCCGACAGGGGCGAAAGTTTTTGAGCAGTTCTTC
clone size: many; D gene: .; V gene: TRBV9; J gene: TRBJ2-1; CDR3 protein: CASSVEGGTYNEQFF; CDR3 DNA: TGTGCCAGCAGCGTAGAAGGTGGCACGTACAATGAGCAGTTCTTC
clone size: .; D gene: TRBD1; V gene: TRBV15; J gene: TRBJ1-1; CDR3 protein: CATSRDGTGLDGAFF; CDR3 DNA: TGTGCCACCAGCAGAGATGGGACAGGGCTAGACGGAGCTTTCTTT
clone size: .; D gene: .; V gene: TRBV12-3/TRBV12-4; J gene: TRBJ2-5; CDR3 protein: CASSIRLGETQYF; CDR3 DNA: TGTGCCAGCAGTATACGACTCGGAGAGACCCAGTACTTC
clone size: .; D gene: .; V gene: TRBV7-2; J gene: TRBJ1-2; CDR3 protein: CASRPRDTYYGYTF; CDR3 DNA: TGTGCCAGCAGACCTCGGGACACCTACTATGGCTACACCTTC
clone size: many; D gene: .; V gene: TRBV5-5; J gene: TRBJ2-5; CDR3 protein: CASSPRHTYQETQYF; CDR3 DNA: TGTGCCAGCAGCCCTCGACACACGTACCAAGAGACCCAGTACTTC
clone size: .; D gene: TRBD1; V gene: TRBV4-3; J gene: TRBJ1-1; CDR3 protein: CASSDFPGQDMNTEAFF; CDR3 DNA: TGCGCCAGCAGCGATTTCCCGGGACAGGATATGAACACTGAAGCTTTCTTT
clone size: many; D gene: .; V gene: TRBV5-6; J gene: TRBJ2-2; CDR3 protein: CASSLGYSQRSGELFF; CDR3 DNA: TGTGCCAGCAGCTTGGGTTACTCGCAGCGGTCCGGGGAGCTGTTTTTT
clone size: .; D gene: TRBD1; V gene: TRBV5-1; J gene: TRBJ1-5; CDR3 protein: CASSLEGGVGQPQHF; CDR3 DNA: TGCGCCAGCAGCTTGGAAGGGGGCGTGGGACAGCCCCAGCATTTT
clone size: many; D gene: TRBD1; V gene: TRBV11-2; J gene: TRBJ2-4; CDR3 protein: CASSSPLTRQGVAKNIQYF; CDR3 DNA: TGTGCCAGCAGCTCACCCTTGACAAGACAGGGGGTAGCCAAAAACATTCAGTACTTC
clone size: many; D gene: TRBD1; V gene: TRBV18; J gene: TRBJ2-7; CDR3 protein: CASSPRSPGGSYEQYF; CDR3 DNA: TGTGCCAGCTCACCACGGTCCCCAGGGGGTTCCTACGAGCAGTACTTC
clone size: many; D gene: .; V gene: TRBV6-5; J gene: TRBJ2-2; CDR3 protein: CASSYSVFAGELFF; CDR3 DNA: TGTGCCAGCAGTTACTCCGTTTTCGCCGGGGAGCTGTTTTTT